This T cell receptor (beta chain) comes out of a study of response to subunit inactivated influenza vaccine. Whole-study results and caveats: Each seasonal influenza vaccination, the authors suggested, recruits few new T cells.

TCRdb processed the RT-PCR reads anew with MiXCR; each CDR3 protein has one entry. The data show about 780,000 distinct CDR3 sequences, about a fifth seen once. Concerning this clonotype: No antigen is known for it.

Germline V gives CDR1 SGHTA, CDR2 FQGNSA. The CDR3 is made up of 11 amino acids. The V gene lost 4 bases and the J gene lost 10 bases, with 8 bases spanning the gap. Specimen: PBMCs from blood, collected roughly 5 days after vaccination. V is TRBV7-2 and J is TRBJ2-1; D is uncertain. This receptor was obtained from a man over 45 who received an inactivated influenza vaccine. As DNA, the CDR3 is TGTGCCAGCAGCTCATACCAAGAGCAGTTCTTC. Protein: CASSSYQEQFF.